The 27 T cell receptor beta chains reported below all come from one sample, sequenced in a study of T-cell reconstitution after alpha-beta-depleted transplantation in children. Preparation of the TCRbeta library used unique molecular identifiers. MiXCR, applied by TCRdb to the PCR reads, yields one record per CDR3 protein. In the table there are about 230,000 distinct CDR3 sequences, 9.7% of which are singletons. This specimen consisted of PBMCs from the stem cell graft donor, obtained from the stem cell graft. The receptors shown here come from a human donor who donated a stem cell graft to a child with SCID.

The table lists this clonotype with many counts. CDR3 nucleotide sequence: TGTGCCAGCAGCGTATCCGGGAACACTGAAGCTTTCTTT. This translates into CASSVSGNTEAFF. The V call is TRBV9, the J call TRBJ1-1; D call uncertain. Germline values: CDR1 SGDLS, CDR2 YYNGEE. The CDR3 is 13 amino acids. V lost 1 base and J 1 base, leaving 5 bases between the germline ends.

This clonotype was seen only a few times. The V gene is TRBV19, the J gene TRBJ2-3; a weak D match, TRBD1 (7 bases). V lost 3 bases and J lost 2, with 15 bases in between. This CDR3 spans 16 amino acids. Per germline, CDR1 LNHDA and CDR2 SQIVND (reference sequence). The CDR3 loop reads CASSMRRGPVTDTQYF. DNA for the CDR3: TGTGCCAGTAGTATGAGGAGGGGGCCGGTCACAGATACGCAGTATTTT.

This clonotype has a count of ten or more. The chain couples TRBV29-1 to TRBJ1-3; no clear D. Germline values: CDR1 SQVTM, CDR2 ANQGSEA. The ends were cut back, 7 bases at V and 0 bases at J, with 10 bases in the middle. The CDR3 sequence is 13 residues long. The CDR3 DNA reads as TGCAGCGCCCGCCGGGGCTCTGGAAACACCATATATTTT. It yields the protein CSARRGSGNTIYF.

This clonotype was observed many times. The rearrangement links TRBV9 to TRBJ2-1; the D gene could be TRBD1 or TRBD2 (5 bases each). The CDR3 extends over 13 amino acids. V gave up 0 bases and J gave up 12 bases, with 13 bases separating them. Germline CDR1 and CDR2: SGDLS and YYNGEE. The CDR3: CASSVVLGDVQFF. CDR3 sequence (DNA): TGTGCCAGCAGCGTAGTTTTGGGGGACGTGCAGTTCTTC. Filled out from reference TRBV9 and TRBJ2-1, the complete variable domain reads DSGVTQTPKHLITATGQRVTLRCSPRSGDLSVYWYQQSLDQGLQFLIQYYNGEERAKGNILERFSAQQFPDLHSELNLSSLELGDSALYFCASSVVLGDVQFFGPGTRLTVL.

This clonotype was detected ten times or more. V and J are TRBV24-1 and TRBJ2-5, with D uncertain. The germline V and J ends were trimmed by 3 bases and 2 bases, with 3 bases remaining between them. CDR1 is KGHDR and CDR2 is SFDVKD in the germline V gene. CDR3 length: 12 amino acids. The CDR3 sequence is CATSDGQETQYF. CDR3 DNA sequence: TGTGCCACCAGTGATGGACAAGAGACCCAGTACTTC.

This clonotype was observed at least ten times. V and J are TRBV9 and TRBJ2-6; D is possibly TRBD1 (6 bases). The CDR3 is made up of 18 amino acids. V was shortened by 4 bases and J by 0 bases, with 17 bases between the two germline ends. The germline gives CDR1 SGDLS, CDR2 YYNGEE. CDR3 nucleotides: TGTGCCAGCAGCTTTCCGACAGGCGGTTACTCTGGGGCCAACGTCCTGACTTTC. Encoded protein: CASSFPTGGYSGANVLTF.

The rearrangement links TRBV12-3 or TRBV12-4 to TRBJ1-5; tentative D call: TRBD1 (5 bases). The V end was cut by 6 bases, the J end by 5 bases, with 14 bases between. This CDR3 is built from 14 residues. The CDR3 loop reads CASRNQGSHQPQHF. DNA for the CDR3: TGTGCCAGCAGGAACCAGGGATCCCATCAGCCCCAGCATTTT.

This clonotype was observed many times. V gene TRBV27 combines with J gene TRBJ2-7, with 10 bases matching TRBD1. Looked up from germline, CDR1 is MNHEY and CDR2 is SMNVEV (reference sequence). CDR3 length: 16 amino acids. With V trimmed by 3 bases and J by 2 bases, 7 bases remained unmatched. This CDR3 reads CASSFVGDRGPYEQYF. In DNA form, the CDR3 reads TGTGCCAGCAGTTTTGTTGGGGACAGGGGACCCTACGAGCAGTACTTC.

In this sample, this clonotype turned up many times. V and J are TRBV12-3 or TRBV12-4 and TRBJ1-6; 7 positions match TRBD1. Trimming took 7 bases from V and 7 from J; bases not matched to a gene: 10. The CDR3 contains 15 residues. The CDR3 DNA reads as TGTGCCAGCATTAAAGGACAGGAGCGAAATTCACCCCTCCACTTT. Amino acid sequence: CASIKGQERNSPLHF.

This clonotype was observed many times. The genes are TRBV5-1 and TRBJ2-6; tentative D call: TRBD2 (7 bases). This CDR3 is built from 17 residues. The V end lost 3 bases, the J end lost 1 base, and 14 bases lay between the germline ends. Germline V lookup: CDR1 SGHRS, CDR2 YFSETQ. CDR3 loop: CASSSPRGLSGANVLTF. DNA for the CDR3: TGCGCCAGCAGCTCCCCGCGGGGGCTGTCTGGGGCCAACGTCCTGACTTTC. The full variable domain, rest sourced from reference TRBV5-1 and TRBJ2-6, is KAGVTQTPRYLIKTRGQQVTLSCSPISGHRSVSWYQQTPGQGLQFLFEYFSETQRNKGNFPGRFSGRQFSNSRSEMNVSTLELGDSALYLCASSSPRGLSGANVLTFGAGSRLTVL.

This clonotype was detected ten times or more. The J gene is TRBJ2-1, the V gene TRBV29-1; weak D call: TRBD1 (6 bases). The CDR3 spans 13 residues. Per the germline V gene, CDR1 is SQVTM and CDR2 is ANQGSEA. Trimming cost V 3 bases and J 5 bases, with 11 bases left between them. The CDR3 sequence: CSVDNRVNNEQFF. CDR3 nucleotides: TGCAGCGTTGATAACAGGGTTAACAATGAGCAGTTCTTC.

This clonotype was seen at least ten times. This chain connects TRBV12-3 or TRBV12-4 to TRBJ2-7; possibly TRBD1 for D (5 bases). The CDR3 spans 12 residues. V gave up 6 bases and J gave up 7 bases, with 13 bases separating them. CDR3 sequence reads: CASRSAGYEQYF. CDR3 sequence (DNA): TGTGCCAGCAGATCTGCAGGGTATGAGCAGTACTTC.

This clonotype was observed at least ten times. The chain joins TRBV5-1 to TRBJ2-6, with unresolved D. This CDR3 spans 15 amino acids. Germline CDR1 reads SGHRS; CDR2 reads YFSETQ. V lost 1 base, J lost 0 bases, and 5 bases lay in between. The CDR3: CASSLIRSGANVLTF. CDR3 bases: TGCGCCAGCAGCTTGATCCGCTCTGGGGCCAACGTCCTGACTTTC.

The table lists this clonotype with many counts. CDR3 sequence: CASSLSRPTSTDTQYF. CDR3 coding DNA: TGTGCCAGCAGTTTATCGCGACCTACTAGCACAGATACGCAGTATTTT. This sequence joins TRBV27 and TRBJ2-3; D not resolved. The ends were cut back, 0 bases at V and 0 bases at J, with 10 bases in the middle. CDR1 is MNHEY and CDR2 is SMNVEV in the germline V gene (reference sequence). The CDR3 has 16 residues.

This clonotype showed up many times. The V and J genes are TRBV11-3 and TRBJ2-7; a possible D gene is TRBD1 (5 bases). CDR1 SGHNT and CDR2 YENEEA come from the germline V gene. V lost 4 bases to trimming and J lost 0 bases, with 22 bases between them. The CDR3 spans 18 residues. This CDR3 is CASSSFLSGAIYSYEQYF. CDR3 nucleotide sequence: TGTGCCAGCAGCTCGTTTCTCTCTGGGGCAATATACTCCTACGAGCAGTACTTC.

This clonotype was detected ten times or more. The CDR3 loop reads CASSQVGGFDEKLFF. CDR3 in DNA: TGTGCCAGCAGCCAAGTAGGAGGGTTCGATGAAAAACTGTTTTTT. V is TRBV4-2 and J is TRBJ1-4; D call uncertain. The CDR3 runs to 15 residues. V lost 1 base and J lost 6, with 12 bases in between. Germline V CDR1 and CDR2: LGHNA, YNFKEQ.

This clonotype has a count of ten or more. J is TRBJ2-1 and V is TRBV11-2; 8 nucleotides line up with TRBD1. Germline V lookup: CDR1 SGHAT, CDR2 FQNNGV. V lost 1 base, J lost 2 bases, and 13 bases stayed unmatched. The CDR3 is 19 amino acids. CDR3 protein: CASSLVTGGGGLTYNEQFF. Written as DNA, the CDR3 is TGTGCCAGCAGCTTAGTCACAGGGGGTGGGGGCCTAACCTACAATGAGCAGTTCTTC.

This clonotype was observed at least ten times. The V call is TRBV20-1, the J call TRBJ1-2; D unclear. V lost 3 bases, J lost 2 bases, and 10 bases lay in between. CDR3 length equals 13 residues. Germline-derived CDR1 and CDR2 are DFQATT and SNEGSKA (reference sequence). The CDR3 DNA reads as TGCAGTGCTAGCGTCGGCTGGAACTATGGCTACACCTTC. This gives the protein CSASVGWNYGYTF.

This clonotype was detected many times. V is TRBV20-1 and J is TRBJ1-1; tentative D call: TRBD1 (5 bases). Per germline, CDR1 DFQATT and CDR2 SNEGSKA (reference sequence). This CDR3 has 14 residues. Trimming stripped 2 bases from V and 5 bases from J, with 15 bases between. The chain's CDR3 is CSARKGRGRTEAFF. The CDR3 coding sequence is TGCAGTGCTAGAAAAGGCCGGGGACGAACTGAAGCTTTCTTT.

This clonotype was seen many times. This chain connects TRBV14 to TRBJ1-2; no clear D gene. This CDR3 region has 14 residues. V dropped 5 bases and J dropped 9 bases, with 19 bases sitting between them. From germline, CDR1 is SGHDN and CDR2 FVKESK. CDR3 DNA: TGTGCCAGCAGCTCACTCTCGGAACTTACGAGCTACACCTTC. Translation: CASSSLSELTSYTF.

This clonotype was recorded many times. The chain couples TRBV3-1 to TRBJ2-3; 7 bases line up with TRBD2. The junction had 4 bases not matched to a gene; V was cut back by 8 bases and J by 2 bases. There are 13 residues in the CDR3. The V gene's germline CDR1 is LGHDT and CDR2 YNNKEL (reference sequence). The DNA of the CDR3 is TGTGCCAGCTCGGGGAGGGCCACAGATACGCAGTATTTT. This translates into CASSGRATDTQYF.

The sample holds many counts of this clonotype. This rearrangement joins TRBV5-1 to TRBJ1-1, with 8 nucleotides matching TRBD1. The CDR3 runs to 14 residues. With V trimmed by 8 bases and J by 1 base, 7 bases remained unmatched. The germline V gene has CDR1 SGHRS and CDR2 YFSETQ. CDR3 nucleotides: TGCGCCAGTAACCAGGGGGCGGGGAACACTGAAGCTTTCTTT. Translating gives CASNQGAGNTEAFF.

This clonotype was observed at least ten times. This chain connects TRBV5-1 to TRBJ2-7; tentative D call: TRBD2 (5 bases). The CDR3 is 13 residues long. Germline V lookup: CDR1 SGHRS, CDR2 YFSETQ. Trimming cost V 0 bases and J 2 bases, with 6 bases left between them. This chain's CDR3 is CASSLDGTYEQYF. The CDR3, as DNA: TGCGCCAGCAGCTTGGACGGGACCTACGAGCAGTACTTC.

This clonotype has at least ten counts. J is TRBJ2-2 and V is TRBV9; either TRBD1 or TRBD2 may supply D (5 bases each). Germline CDR1 is SGDLS and CDR2 is YYNGEE. This CDR3 spans 15 amino acids. With 3 bases removed from V and 4 bases from J, the gap between germline ends came to 13 bases. CDR3 sequence reads: CASSAGTPTTGELFF. The CDR3 DNA is TGTGCCAGCAGCGCCGGGACCCCGACCACCGGGGAGCTGTTTTTT. The full variable domain, completed using reference TRBV9 and TRBJ2-2, is DSGVTQTPKHLITATGQRVTLRCSPRSGDLSVYWYQQSLDQGLQFLIQYYNGEERAKGNILERFSAQQFPDLHSELNLSSLELGDSALYFCASSAGTPTTGELFFGEGSRLTVL.

In this sample, this clonotype turned up many times. CDR3 sequence reads: CASSSGQGYNEQFF. The CDR3 DNA sequence: TGCGCCAGCAGCTCGGGACAAGGCTACAATGAGCAGTTCTTC. The chain is built from TRBV5-1 and TRBJ2-1; TRBD1 might be the D (6 bases). Per germline, CDR1 SGHRS and CDR2 YFSETQ. Between the trimmed V and J ends, which lost 3 bases and 3 bases, there was a span of 10 bases. The CDR3 runs to 14 residues.

This clonotype was counted ten times or more. V gene TRBV6-5 combines with J gene TRBJ1-6; no definite D call. The CDR3 is 15 residues long. Trimming removed 5 bases from V and 3 bases from J, with 11 bases in between. CDR1 and CDR2 from the germline V gene are MNHEY and SVGAGI. CDR3 region: CASSPPRGYNSPLHF. CDR3 in DNA: TGTGCCAGCAGTCCCCCTAGAGGCTATAATTCACCCCTCCACTTT.

This clonotype was recorded at least ten times. The chain joins TRBV12-3 or TRBV12-4 to TRBJ1-1; 8 bases line up with TRBD1. This CDR3 region has 15 residues. Trimming at V came to 4 bases and at J to 1 base, leaving 5 bases not matched to a gene. The chain's CDR3 is CASSSGGASNTEAFF. The CDR3 DNA reads TGTGCCAGCAGTTCAGGGGGCGCATCGAACACTGAAGCTTTCTTT.